The 21 T cell receptor beta chains in this list originate from one sample, sequenced in a study of cytomegalovirus exposure and HLA in healthy donors listed by TCRdb under 2017. The library was produced with the immunoSEQ multiplex PCR assay. For the multiplex PCR, a mixture combining 60 forward primers for TCR Vbeta segments and 13 reverse primers for TCR Jbeta segments was used. Held by TCRdb, this immuneACCESS table contains in-frame sequences only and omits some clones. Under half of the omission traces to an unresolved V gene where checked; the cause of the rest is unknown. This sample gives 150,000 to 180,000 clones in total; about 84% of them show up just once. The leading ten clones occupy around 5.6% of the sample. Material for sequencing was PBMCs. The receptors derive from a woman between 40 and 55 years old in good health and CMV-seropositive.

J is TRBJ2-1 and V is TRBV12-2; the table's D call of TRBD1 was not tested on the DNA. TRBV12-2 is listed as a pseudogene. The CDR3 contains 16 residues. CDR3 sequence (DNA): TGTGCAAGTCGCTTAGAGTTACAGGGCCTCGATAATGAGCAGTTCTTC. This sequence encodes CASRLELQGLDNEQFF.

This clone was counted a single time. The genes are TRBV4-2 and TRBJ2-7; the D gene is possibly TRBD2 (6 bases). The CDR3 covers 16 residues. CDR1 is LGHNA and CDR2 is YNFKEQ in the germline V gene. Deletions cut 4 bases from V and 0 bases from J, with 16 bases between. CDR3 nucleotides: TGTGCCAGCAGCCGGACCGGGACTTATCTCTCCTACGAGCAGTACTTC. Its protein is CASSRTGTYLSYEQYF.

The chain couples TRBV21-1 to TRBJ2-6; TRBD1, the table's D call, was not compared with the DNA. TRBV21-1 is a listed pseudogene. The CDR3 has 18 amino acids. In DNA form, the CDR3 reads TGTGCCAGCAGCGGGGGACAGGGGGCTTATTTTGGGGCCAACGTCCTGACTTTC. It encodes CASSGGQGAYFGANVLTF.

The V and J genes are TRBV7-9 and TRBJ2-1; 10 bases map to TRBD2. The ends lost 2 bases at V and 9 bases at J; junction bases unmatched: 10. The CDR3 is 16 residues long. The germline CDR1 and CDR2 sequences are SEHNR and FQNEAQ (reference sequence). The CDR3 nucleotides are TGTGCCAGCAGCTTACGGGCTAGCGGGAGCGCGGGTGAGCAGTTCTTC. This gives the protein CASSLRASGSAGEQFF.

This sequence joins TRBV30 and TRBJ2-1; tentatively, D is TRBD1 (6 bases). Trimming removed 3 bases from V and 6 bases from J, with 12 bases in between. In germline, CDR1 is GTSNPN, CDR2 SVGIG (reference sequence). The CDR3 has 13 residues. The CDR3 DNA sequence: TGTGCCTGGAGCTATACAGGGTTCAATGAGCAGTTCTTC. This encodes CAWSYTGFNEQFF.

This chain joins TRBV5-1 and TRBJ2-7; 11 bases line up with TRBD2. J was trimmed by 2 bases and V by 1 base; bases with no gene match: 2. Germline loops: CDR1 SGHRS, CDR2 YFSETQ. The CDR3 has 15 residues. Here the CDR3 DNA reads TGCGCCAGCAGCTTGACTAGCGGGAGCGCCTACGAGCAGTACTTC. Its protein product is CASSLTSGSAYEQYF. Combining the CDR3 with reference TRBV5-1 and TRBJ2-7 gives the whole variable domain KAGVTQTPRYLIKTRGQQVTLSCSPISGHRSVSWYQQTPGQGLQFLFEYFSETQRNKGNFPGRFSGRQFSNSRSEMNVSTLELGDSALYLCASSLTSGSAYEQYFGPGTRLTVT.

The V gene is TRBV2, the J gene TRBJ2-2; TRBD1 is a possible D gene (5 bases). The CDR3 has 11 residues. The V gene's germline CDR1 is SNHLY and CDR2 FYNNEI. V gave up 4 bases and J gave up 13 bases, with 10 bases separating them. This chain's CDR3 is CASSGSTGLFF. The CDR3 DNA reads TGTGCCAGCAGTGGGAGTACAGGGCTGTTTTTT.

The gene calls are TRBV4-2 and TRBJ2-1; 14 bases fit TRBD2. The CDR3 spans 17 residues. After removal of 3 bases from V and 3 bases from J, the junction contained 4 bases not matched to a gene. The germline CDR1 and CDR2 sequences are LGHNA and YNFKEQ. The CDR3 here is CASSQGTSGRDYNEQFF. The DNA for the CDR3 is TGTGCCAGCAGCCAGGGGACTAGCGGGAGAGACTACAATGAGCAGTTCTTC.

The chain carries TRBV15 and TRBJ2-7; 9 nucleotides align to TRBD2. The V segment lost 1 base and the J segment 0 bases; nucleotides outside the gene matches: 7. The CDR3 runs to 17 residues. Germline V gene lookup returns CDR1 LNHNV and CDR2 YYDKDF (reference sequence). DNA for the CDR3: TGTGCCACCAGCAGAGGTACTAGCGGGCGGCTCTCCTACGAGCAGTACTTC. Its protein is CATSRGTSGRLSYEQYF. The whole variable domain, remainder taken from reference TRBV15 and TRBJ2-7, is DAMVIQNPRYQVTQFGKPVTLSCSQTLNHNVMYWYQQKSSQAPKLLFHYYDKDFNNEADTPDNFQSRRPNTSFCFLDIRSPGLGDTAMYLCATSRGTSGRLSYEQYFGPGTRLTVT.

The CDR3: CASNLGRETQYF. CDR3 in DNA: TGTGCCAGCAACCTGGGGAGAGAGACCCAGTACTTC. The chain is built from TRBV2 and TRBJ2-5; a weak D match, TRBD2 (5 bases). Germline V gene sequence: CDR1 SNHLY, CDR2 FYNNEI. V was clipped by 7 bases and J by 4 bases, with 10 bases between them. CDR3 length equals 12 residues.

The rearrangement links TRBV19 to TRBJ1-5; D unclear. V dropped 6 bases and J dropped 0 bases, with 12 bases sitting between them. Per the germline V gene, CDR1 is LNHDA and CDR2 is SQIVND (reference sequence). The CDR3 loop spans 15 amino acids. The CDR3 region is CASSRVADSNQPQHF. CDR3 nucleotide sequence: TGTGCCAGTAGCCGGGTGGCAGATAGCAATCAGCCCCAGCATTTT.

This clone came up a few times. The V gene is TRBV7-2, the J gene TRBJ2-2, with D perhaps TRBD2 (5 bases). The V end lost 5 bases, the J end lost 6 bases, and 16 bases lay between the germline ends. Germline CDR1 SGHTA, CDR2 FQGNSA. The CDR3 is made up of 15 amino acids. This CDR3 is CASSPHSTSSGELFF. The CDR3 region has the DNA TGTGCCAGCAGCCCCCATAGTACTAGTTCCGGGGAGCTGTTTTTT. The full variable domain, with the rest looked up from reference TRBV7-2 and TRBJ2-2, is GAGVSQSPSNKVTEKGKDVELRCDPISGHTALYWYRQSLGQGLEFLIYFQGNSAPDKSGLPSDRFSAERTGGSVSTLTIQRTQQEDSAVYLCASSPHSTSSGELFFGEGSRLTVL.

The rearrangement uses TRBV7-2 and TRBJ2-2; 7 nucleotides agree with TRBD2. CDR3 length: 15 residues. The germline CDR1 and CDR2 sequences are SGHTA and FQGNSA. Germline trimming cut 1 base from V and 4 bases from J; bases unmatched to any gene: 3. The CDR3 DNA reads TGTGCCAGCAGCTTAGTGGGCGGGAGCACCGGGGAGCTGTTTTTT. It yields the protein CASSLVGGSTGELFF.

The chain carries TRBV19 and TRBJ2-2; D unclear. Per germline, CDR1 LNHDA and CDR2 SQIVND (reference sequence). The V end lost 6 bases, the J end lost 4 bases, and 9 bases lay between the germline ends. The CDR3 covers 13 residues. The CDR3 region is CASSLYGTGELFF. The CDR3 DNA is TGTGCCAGTAGCTTATACGGCACCGGGGAGCTGTTTTTT. The variable domain in full, completed from reference TRBV19 and TRBJ2-2, reads DGGITQSPKYLFRKEGQNVTLSCEQNLNHDAMYWYRQDPGQGLRLIYYSQIVNDFQKGDIAEGYSVSREKKESFPLTVTSAQKNPTAFYLCASSLYGTGELFFGEGSRLTVL.

This clone has only a few counts. The V gene is TRBV18, the J gene TRBJ1-4; tentative D call: TRBD1 (5 bases). V was cut by 4 bases and J by 4 bases, with 13 bases left in between. The CDR3 consists of 15 residues. CDR1 KGHSH and CDR2 LQKENI come from the germline V gene. For the CDR3, the DNA is TGTGCCAGCTCACTTCCAGGGTCGAGTAATGAAAAACTGTTTTTT. This sequence encodes CASSLPGSSNEKLFF.

The chain uses TRBV7-8 and TRBJ2-3, with D unclear. The germline CDR1 and CDR2 sequences are SGHVS and FQNEAQ. The CDR3 spans 15 residues. The germline V and J ends were trimmed by 5 bases and 0 bases, with 12 bases remaining between them. As DNA, the CDR3 is TGTGCCAGCAGCCAAACTCTCTCTAGCACAGATACGCAGTATTTT. Amino acids: CASSQTLSSTDTQYF.

The V gene is TRBV18, the J gene TRBJ2-1; 8 bases are a match to TRBD2. Per germline, CDR1 KGHSH and CDR2 LQKENI. The CDR3 spans 14 residues. The V and J ends lost 3 bases and 15 bases, in that order; junction bases with no gene match: 13. DNA for the CDR3: TGTGCCAGCTCACCCCAGCGGGAGAGCCTATCTCCGTTCTTC. This codes for CASSPQRESLSPFF.

The rearrangement links TRBV18 to TRBJ2-6; D is unclear. With 3 bases removed from V and 0 bases from J, the gap between germline ends came to 3 bases. Germline V lookup: CDR1 KGHSH, CDR2 LQKENI. CDR3 size: 14 residues. The CDR3 sequence is CASSPSSGANVLTF. The CDR3 DNA reads TGTGCCAGCTCACCGAGCTCTGGGGCCAACGTCCTGACTTTC.

The V gene is TRBV30, the J gene TRBJ2-7; D not certain. The V gene's germline CDR1 is GTSNPN and CDR2 SVGIG (reference sequence). Trimming removed 0 bases from V and 5 bases from J, with 17 bases in between. This CDR3 has 15 amino acids. The CDR3 nucleotides are TGTGCCTGGAGTGTTATCGGCCCCGGGTGGAACGAGCAGTACTTC. Translated, it gives CAWSVIGPGWNEQYF.

This clone was seen a handful of times. The rearrangement links TRBV7-6 to TRBJ1-2, with D possibly being TRBD1 (5 bases). CDR1 is SGHVS, CDR2 FNYEAQ, per germline. V was pared by 5 bases and J by 6 bases, with 13 bases between. This CDR3 region has 13 residues. The CDR3 loop reads CASSAGPKDGYTF. The DNA for the CDR3 is TGTGCCAGCAGCGCGGGACCGAAAGATGGCTACACCTTC.

This chain uses TRBV5-8 with TRBJ2-2; the D gene is possibly TRBD2 (6 bases). CDR3 length: 16 residues. Trimming took off 0 bases at V and 1 base at J, with 10 bases between the two ends. CDR1 is SGHTS, CDR2 YDEGEE, per germline. This CDR3 is CASSLGAGVNTGELFF. The CDR3 coding sequence is TGTGCCAGCAGCTTGGGAGCGGGCGTGAACACCGGGGAGCTGTTTTTT.